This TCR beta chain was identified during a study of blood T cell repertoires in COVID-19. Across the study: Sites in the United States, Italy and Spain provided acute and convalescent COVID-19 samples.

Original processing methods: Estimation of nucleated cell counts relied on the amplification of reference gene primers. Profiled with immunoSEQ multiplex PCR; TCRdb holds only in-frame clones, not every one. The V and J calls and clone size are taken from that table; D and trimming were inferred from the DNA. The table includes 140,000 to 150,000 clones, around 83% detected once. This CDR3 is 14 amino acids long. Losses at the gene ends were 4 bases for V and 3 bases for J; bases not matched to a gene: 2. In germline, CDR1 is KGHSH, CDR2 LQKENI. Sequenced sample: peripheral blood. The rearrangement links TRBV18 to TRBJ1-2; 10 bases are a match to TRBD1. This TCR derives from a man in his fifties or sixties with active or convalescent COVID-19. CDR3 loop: CASSRGTGDYGYTF. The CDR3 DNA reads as TGTGCCAGCTCACGGGGGACAGGGGACTATGGCTACACCTTC. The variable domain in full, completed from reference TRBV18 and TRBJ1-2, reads NAGVMQNPRHLVRRRGQEARLRCSPMKGHSHVYWYRQLPEEGLKFMVYLQKENIIDESGMPKERFSAEFPKEGPSILRIQQVVRGDSAAYFCASSRGTGDYGYTFGSGTRLTVV.